The 20 T cell receptor beta chains presented below share a single source sample, sequenced in a study of regulatory T cells in long-lasting Graves disease. The time point denotes: newly diagnosed GD, antithyroid drugs for less than 3 months. Preparation of the TCR library used RNA extracted from PBMCs. Investigators prepared the TCR beta libraries by applying iRepertoire HTBI primers and Arm-PCR of CDR3 regions. TCRdb re-analysed the multiplex PCR reads in MiXCR, keeping a single row per CDR3 protein. Of hundreds of thousands of distinct CDR3 sequences in the sample, about 20% are singletons; the top ten hold about 40%. This material consisted of peripheral blood mononuclear cells (PBMCs), taken at new diagnosis, from a patient treated with antithyroid drugs. The receptors shown here come from a female donor with Graves disease.

The genes are TRBV28 and TRBJ1-1; weak D call: TRBD1 (6 bases). The V end lost 5 bases, the J end lost 4 bases, and 14 bases lay between the germline ends. CDR3 length: 14 amino acids. Germline CDR1 MDHEN, CDR2 SYDVKM. The CDR3 region has the DNA TGTGCCAGCAGTCCGCACAGGGCGTCCACTGAAGCTTTCTTT. Translating it yields CASSPHRASTEAFF.

This clonotype has a count of ten or more. V gene TRBV28 combines with J gene TRBJ2-1, with 8 bases matching TRBD2. Germline V gives CDR1 MDHEN, CDR2 SYDVKM. With V trimmed by 8 bases and J by 0 bases, 3 bases remained unmatched. The CDR3 length is 14 residues. CDR3: CASGSGSSYNEQFF. In DNA form, the CDR3 reads TGTGCCAGCGGAAGCGGGAGCTCCTACAATGAGCAGTTCTTC.

This clonotype was detected ten times or more. This chain links TRBV10-3 with TRBJ2-7; the D is unclear. This CDR3 contains 14 residues. V lost 7 bases and J 1 base, leaving 14 bases between the germline ends. Germline loops: CDR1 ENHRY, CDR2 SYGVKD. This CDR3 reads CAIKSPTLSYEQYF. The CDR3 region has the DNA TGTGCCATCAAGAGCCCGACACTATCCTACGAGCAGTACTTC.

The sample holds many counts of this clonotype. The chain carries TRBV5-5 and TRBJ1-5, with TRBD1 matching 8 bases. The CDR3 is 15 amino acids. The V segment lost 4 bases and the J segment 5 bases; nucleotides outside the gene matches: 8. Germline assignment: CDR1 SGHKS and CDR2 YYEKEE (reference sequence). The CDR3: CASSALDREYQPQHF. CDR3 nucleotides: TGTGCCAGCAGCGCCCTGGACAGGGAGTATCAGCCCCAGCATTTT. Supplemented by reference TRBV5-5 and TRBJ1-5, the full variable domain reads DAGVTQSPTHLIKTRGQQVTLRCSPISGHKSVSWYQQVLGQGPQFIFQYYEKEERGRGNFPDRFSARQFPNYSSELNVNALLLGDSALYLCASSALDREYQPQHFGDGTRLSIL.

This clonotype was recorded many times. This chain uses TRBV2 with TRBJ1-1; D gene unclear. Trimming removed 7 bases at V and 1 base at J, with 10 bases between. This CDR3 is 13 amino acids long. Germline CDR1 SNHLY, CDR2 FYNNEI. CDR3 in DNA: TGTGCCAGCACCACCGACTCGAACACTGAAGCTTTCTTT. As protein: CASTTDSNTEAFF.

The chain employs TRBV10-2 and TRBJ2-7; the match to TRBD2 covers 11 bases. The CDR3 length is 15 residues. The ends lost 5 bases at V and 0 bases at J; junction bases unmatched: 3. Germline CDR1 is WSHSY and CDR2 is SAAADI. This CDR3 reads CASSRLAGHSYEQYF. The CDR3 DNA sequence: TGCGCCAGCAGTCGACTAGCGGGGCACTCCTACGAGCAGTACTTC.

This clonotype was counted a few times. This is likely a read error, given that the CDR3 carries no conserved phenylalanine or tryptophan at its end. The rearrangement uses TRBV12-3 or TRBV12-4 and TRBJ1-2; 8 bases are shared with TRBD1. This CDR3 is built from 15 residues. V lost 2 bases to trimming and J lost 2 bases; unmatched junction nucleotides: 4. In nucleotides, the CDR3 is TGTGCCAGCAGTTTATGGGACAGGCTAAACTATGGCTACACCATC. The encoded protein is CASSLWDRLNYGYTI.

This clonotype was observed a handful of times. The V and J genes are TRBV27 and TRBJ1-5; no reliable D call. The V gene's germline CDR1 is MNHEY and CDR2 SMNVEV (reference sequence). Trimming pared 6 bases from V and 6 bases from J, leaving 15 bases between. CDR3 length equals 14 residues. The CDR3 coding sequence is TGTGCCAGCAGCTCGCGGATGGGTAGTCAGCCCCAGCATTTT. Translating gives CASSSRMGSQPQHF.

This clonotype was detected many times. The V gene is TRBV12-3 or TRBV12-4, the J gene TRBJ2-5, with D possibly matching TRBD2 (6 bases). V dropped 5 bases and J dropped 2 bases, with 12 bases sitting between them. CDR3 length equals 14 residues. CDR3 coding DNA: TGTGCCAGCAGTCCGGGACGGGGGCAAGAGACCCAGTACTTC. This sequence encodes CASSPGRGQETQYF.

At least ten counts were recorded for this clonotype. The chain carries TRBV3-1 and TRBJ1-2, with D possibly TRBD1 on 6 matching bases. The germline V gene encodes CDR1 LGHDT and CDR2 YNNKEL (reference sequence). The CDR3 spans 15 residues. V was shortened by 1 base and J by 6 bases, with 15 bases between the two germline ends. CDR3 sequence reads: CASSQVPNPGDGYTF. CDR3 in DNA: TGTGCCAGCAGCCAAGTTCCAAATCCAGGGGATGGCTACACCTTC.

This clonotype has a count of ten or more. V is TRBV19 and J is TRBJ2-1; possibly TRBD2 for D (5 bases). Looked up from germline, CDR1 is LNHDA and CDR2 is SQIVND (reference sequence). The CDR3 loop spans 15 amino acids. V was clipped by 0 bases and J by 4 bases, with 10 bases between them. CDR3 bases: TGTGCCAGTAGTATAGATAACGGGGTATACAATGAGCAGTTCTTC. This encodes CASSIDNGVYNEQFF. The variable domain in full, completed from reference TRBV19 and TRBJ2-1, reads DGGITQSPKYLFRKEGQNVTLSCEQNLNHDAMYWYRQDPGQGLRLIYYSQIVNDFQKGDIAEGYSVSREKKESFPLTVTSAQKNPTAFYLCASSIDNGVYNEQFFGPGTRLTVL.

This clonotype was picked up many times. J is TRBJ2-1 and V is TRBV3-1; maybe TRBD1 (5 bases). The V gene lost 0 bases and the J gene lost 4 bases, with 10 bases spanning the gap. The CDR3 spans 15 residues. Germline CDR1 and CDR2: LGHDT and YNNKEL (reference sequence). CDR3 sequence (DNA): TGTGCCAGCAGCCAAGACAGGGCTGCTTACAATGAGCAGTTCTTC. As protein: CASSQDRAAYNEQFF.

This clonotype was recorded many times. Relative to the germline gene, one junction end is altered; a read error may explain this. The V gene is TRBV11-2, the J gene TRBJ2-5, with TRBD2 matching 7 bases. The CDR3 is made up of 15 amino acids. Germline V CDR1 and CDR2: SGHAT, FQNNGV. The CDR3 bases are TGTGCCAGCAGCTTAAGGCGGGAGCTGCAAGGGACCCAGTACTTC. It codes for CASSLRRELQGTQYF.

Worth noting for this clonotype: A clone one base away is much larger, so this may be a read error. This chain joins TRBV6-5 and TRBJ2-4; D tentatively reads TRBD1 or TRBD2 (7 bases each). Germline V gene lookup returns CDR1 MNHEY and CDR2 SVGAGI. This CDR3 has 17 residues. The CDR3 DNA reads TGTACCAGCAGTTACACGGCAGGGGGGGTTGCCAAAAACATTCAGTACTTC. Protein: CTSSYTAGGVAKNIQYF.

This clonotype came up many times. V and J are TRBV28 and TRBJ1-2, with 7 bases matching TRBD1. Germline assignment: CDR1 MDHEN and CDR2 SYDVKM. J gave up 4 bases and V 6 bases, and 11 bases lay outside the gene matches. This CDR3 is 15 amino acids long. CDR3 DNA: TGTGCCAGCAGCGCCGGGACAGCCTCTTTCTATGGCTACACCTTC. Protein product: CASSAGTASFYGYTF.

Turning to this clonotype: One junction end disagrees with the germline gene, perhaps due to a read error. The chain has TRBV19 and TRBJ2-1; perhaps TRBD2 as D (6 bases). Germline CDR1 LNHDA, CDR2 SQIVND (reference sequence). The CDR3 has 14 residues. The CDR3 spells CASSIGGKYNDQCF. As DNA, the CDR3 is TGTGCCAGTAGTATCGGCGGGAAATACAATGATCAGTGCTTC.

This clonotype was seen a handful of times. A single base separates this from a much larger clone, so it may be a read error. The chain carries TRBV2 and TRBJ1-5; TRBD1 might be the D (5 bases). Germline CDR1 SNHLY, CDR2 FYNNEI. CDR3 length: 16 amino acids. The CDR3 nucleotides are TGTGTCAGCAGTAGATTAAACAGGAGGGGCAATCAGCCCCAGCATTTT. Amino acid sequence: CVSSRLNRRGNQPQHF.

This clonotype was counted once. A much bigger clone sits one base away, suggesting this may be a read error. This chain uses TRBV13 with TRBJ2-1, with a weak D call TRBD2 (5 bases). CDR3 length: 16 residues. Germline V gene lookup returns CDR1 PRHDT and CDR2 FYEKMQ (reference sequence). V shed 4 bases and J shed 9 bases, with 22 bases lying between them. The CDR3 DNA follows: TGTGCCAGCAGCTATCCTAGCTCAGCCATAATTTTTGAGCAGTTCTTC. It specifies CASSYPSSAIIFEQFF.

CDR3 residues: CASSIPPPSGKNIQYF. The CDR3 nucleotides are TGTGCCAGTAGTATACCTCCACCTTCGGGCAAAAACATTCAGTACTTC. The V call is TRBV19, the J call TRBJ2-4, with D hard to call. CDR1 and CDR2 from the germline V gene are LNHDA and SQIVND (reference sequence). V was trimmed by 2 bases and J by 3 bases, leaving 14 bases between them. CDR3 length equals 16 residues. Drawing the rest from reference TRBV19 and TRBJ2-4, the complete variable domain is DGGITQSPKYLFRKEGQNVTLSCEQNLNHDAMYWYRQDPGQGLRLIYYSQIVNDFQKGDIAEGYSVSREKKESFPLTVTSAQKNPTAFYLCASSIPPPSGKNIQYFGAGTRLSVL.

CDR3 DNA: TGCAGTGCTAGAGACCCCCGTGGACGGAGCAATCAGCCCCAGCATTTT. It is translated as CSARDPRGRSNQPQHF. V is TRBV20-1 and J is TRBJ1-5; no clear D gene. The CDR3 is 16 residues long. V shed 0 bases and J shed 1 base, with 13 bases lying between them. Germline CDR1 DFQATT, CDR2 SNEGSKA (reference sequence).